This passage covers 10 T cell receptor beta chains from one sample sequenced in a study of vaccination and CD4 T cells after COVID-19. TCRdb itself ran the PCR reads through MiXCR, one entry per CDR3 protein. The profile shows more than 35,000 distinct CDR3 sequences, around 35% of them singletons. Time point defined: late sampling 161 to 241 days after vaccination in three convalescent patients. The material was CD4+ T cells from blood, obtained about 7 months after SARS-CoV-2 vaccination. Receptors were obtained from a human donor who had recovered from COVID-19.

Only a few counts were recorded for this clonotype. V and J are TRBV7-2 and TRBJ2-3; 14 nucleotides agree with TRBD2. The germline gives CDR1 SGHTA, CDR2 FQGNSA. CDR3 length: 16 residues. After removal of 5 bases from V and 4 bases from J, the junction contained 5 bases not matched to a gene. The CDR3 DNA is TGTGCCAGCAGCCGCGGGACTAGCGGGAGCCCAGATACGCAGTATTTT. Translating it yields CASSRGTSGSPDTQYF.

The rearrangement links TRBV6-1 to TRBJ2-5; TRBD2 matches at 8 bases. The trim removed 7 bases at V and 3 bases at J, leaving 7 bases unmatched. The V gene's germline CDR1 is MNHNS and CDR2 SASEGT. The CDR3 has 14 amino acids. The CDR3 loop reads CASTPGGSKETQYF. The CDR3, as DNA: TGTGCCAGCACACCGGGGGGGTCTAAAGAGACCCAGTACTTC.

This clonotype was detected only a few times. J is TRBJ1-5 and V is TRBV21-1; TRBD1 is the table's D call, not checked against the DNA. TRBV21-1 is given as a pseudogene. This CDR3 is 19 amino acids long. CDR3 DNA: TGTGCCAGCAGTAGAATCACAGGAACATTTTCACATAGCAATCAGCCCCAGCATTTT. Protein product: CASSRITGTFSHSNQPQHF.

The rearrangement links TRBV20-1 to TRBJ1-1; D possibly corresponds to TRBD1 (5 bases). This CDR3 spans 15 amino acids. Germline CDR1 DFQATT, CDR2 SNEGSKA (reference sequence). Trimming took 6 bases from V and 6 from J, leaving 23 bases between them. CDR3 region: CSASRAGPTLAEAFF. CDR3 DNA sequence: TGCAGTGCATCCCGGGCAGGGCCAACATTGGCTGAAGCTTTCTTT.

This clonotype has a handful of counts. In DNA, the CDR3 is TGTGCCAGCAGCTCCCGGACTAGCGTCGAGGAGCTGTTTTTT. It translates to CASSSRTSVEELFF. The chain joins TRBV7-3 to TRBJ2-2; 9 bases line up with TRBD2. The CDR3 is 14 amino acids. CDR1 and CDR2 (germline): SGHTA, FQGTGA. Trimming cost V 4 bases and J 10 bases; bases outside gene matches: 7.

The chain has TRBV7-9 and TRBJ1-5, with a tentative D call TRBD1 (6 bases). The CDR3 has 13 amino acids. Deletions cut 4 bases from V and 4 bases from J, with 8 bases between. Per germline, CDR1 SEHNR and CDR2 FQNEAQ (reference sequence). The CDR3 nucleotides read TGTGCCAGCAGCTGGGGGCGGAATCAGCCCCAGCATTTT. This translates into CASSWGRNQPQHF.

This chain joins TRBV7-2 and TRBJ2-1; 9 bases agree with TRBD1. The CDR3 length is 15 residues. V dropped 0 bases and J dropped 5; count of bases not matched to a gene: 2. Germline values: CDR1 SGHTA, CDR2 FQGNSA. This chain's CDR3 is CASSLAGQGNNEQFF. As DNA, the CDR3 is TGTGCCAGCAGCTTAGCGGGACAGGGAAACAATGAGCAGTTCTTC.

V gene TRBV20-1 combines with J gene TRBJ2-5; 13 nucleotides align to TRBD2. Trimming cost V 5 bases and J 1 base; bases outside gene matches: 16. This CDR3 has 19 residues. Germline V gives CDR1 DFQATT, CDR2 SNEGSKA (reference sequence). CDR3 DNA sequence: TGCAGTGCTGACACTAAACCGGGACTAGCGGGATGGGGCCAAGAGACCCAGTACTTC. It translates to CSADTKPGLAGWGQETQYF.

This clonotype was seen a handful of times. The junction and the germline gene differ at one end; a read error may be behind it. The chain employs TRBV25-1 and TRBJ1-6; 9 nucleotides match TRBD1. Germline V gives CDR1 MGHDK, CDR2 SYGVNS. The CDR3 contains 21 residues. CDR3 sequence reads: CASTEGVGTGTFKFVSSPLHF. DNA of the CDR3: TGTGCCAGCACTGAAGGTGTCGGGACAGGGACATTCAAATTCGTCTCTTCACCCCTCCACTTT.

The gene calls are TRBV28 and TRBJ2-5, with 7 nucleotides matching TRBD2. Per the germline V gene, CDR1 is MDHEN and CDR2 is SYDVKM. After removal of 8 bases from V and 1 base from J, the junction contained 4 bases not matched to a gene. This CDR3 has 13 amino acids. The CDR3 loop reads CASQGLIQETQYF. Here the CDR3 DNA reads TGTGCCAGCCAGGGACTAATCCAAGAGACCCAGTACTTC.